The 9 T cell receptor beta chains presented below share a single source sample, sequenced in a study of early T cells in non-severe SARS-CoV-2 infection. TCRdb reprocessed the 5' RACE reads with MiXCR, giving one entry per CDR3 protein. The table includes approximately 30,000 distinct CDR3 sequences, approximately 5.1% detected once. Material for sequencing was whole blood. These receptor sequences come from an adult who was a healthcare worker with PCR-confirmed SARS-CoV-2 infection or an uninfected control (not recorded which).

This clonotype was recorded a few times. This chain joins TRBV2 and TRBJ2-7, with 12 bases identical to TRBD2. V gave up 7 bases and J gave up 4 bases; unmatched junction bases: 2. The CDR3 covers 13 residues. The V gene's germline CDR1 is SNHLY and CDR2 FYNNEI. CDR3 DNA sequence: TGTGCCAGCATTGGGACTAGCGGGTACGAGCAGTACTTC. Translated: CASIGTSGYEQYF.

This clonotype was observed a handful of times. This rearrangement joins TRBV18 to TRBJ1-5, with D possibly being TRBD1 (6 bases). This CDR3 is built from 14 residues. Germline V lookup: CDR1 KGHSH, CDR2 LQKENI. Trimming took 6 bases from V and 3 from J, leaving 12 bases between them. CDR3 sequence: CASSQGQYNQPQHF. CDR3 in DNA: TGTGCCAGCTCCCAAGGACAGTACAATCAGCCCCAGCATTTT.

This clonotype was detected many times. This sequence joins TRBV28 and TRBJ2-4, with 10 bases lining up with TRBD2. With V trimmed by 5 bases and J by 3 bases, 4 bases remained unmatched. Germline values: CDR1 MDHEN, CDR2 SYDVKM. The length of the CDR3 is 15 residues. The CDR3 nucleotides are TGTGCCAGCAGTCCTAGCGGGAGTGGCAAAAACATTCAGTACTTC. The encoded protein is CASSPSGSGKNIQYF.

This sequence joins TRBV28 and TRBJ2-7; the match to TRBD1 covers 9 bases. V lost 4 bases and J lost 9; bases outside the gene matches: 10. The germline CDR1 and CDR2 sequences are MDHEN and SYDVKM. This CDR3 is built from 14 residues. Here the CDR3 reads CASSYGTGSRGQYF. The CDR3 DNA reads TGTGCCAGCAGTTACGGGACAGGGTCTAGGGGGCAGTACTTC.

This clonotype was detected once. A much larger clone sits a single nucleotide away, making a read error possible. The CDR3 bases are TGTGCCAGCAGTGAAGAGAGTGAGGAGTTCTTC. It translates to CASSEESEEFF. This rearrangement joins TRBV2 to TRBJ2-1; D remains ambiguous. Germline CDR1 reads SNHLY; CDR2 reads FYNNEI. CDR3 length equals 11 residues.

By frequency in the sample, this clonotype is medium-sized. V gene TRBV12-3 or TRBV12-4 combines with J gene TRBJ2-1, with 16 bases that match TRBD2. With V trimmed by 5 bases and J by 0 bases, 10 bases remained unmatched. The CDR3 is 20 residues long. In nucleotides, the CDR3 is TGTGCCAGCAGTCTCCCCTCGGGACTAGCGGGAGGGGGCTCCTACAATGAGCAGTTCTTC. This codes for CASSLPSGLAGGGSYNEQFF.

In its sample, this clonotype was seen many times. The rearrangement joins TRBV7-9 to TRBJ1-1; D might be TRBD1 (6 bases). Trimming removed 1 base from V and 0 bases from J, with 15 bases in between. CDR3 length: 17 residues. Germline CDR1 is SEHNR and CDR2 is FQNEAQ (reference sequence). The CDR3: CASSLGGHGNLNTEAFF. The CDR3 DNA is TGTGCCAGCAGCTTAGGGGGGCACGGTAACCTGAACACTGAAGCTTTCTTT.

This rearrangement joins TRBV20-1 to TRBJ1-3; D uncertain. This CDR3 spans 12 amino acids. Trimming stripped 8 bases from V and 3 bases from J, with 11 bases between. Germline-derived CDR1 and CDR2 are DFQATT and SNEGSKA (reference sequence). CDR3 sequence (DNA): TGCAGTCCCGAGGCGCTTGGAAACACCATATATTTT. This sequence encodes CSPEALGNTIYF.

This clonotype was seen at least ten times. The chain employs TRBV6-1 and TRBJ2-1, with D perhaps TRBD2 (5 bases). Trimming took 8 bases from V and 7 from J, leaving 15 bases between them. In germline, CDR1 is MNHNS, CDR2 SASEGT. The CDR3 has 13 residues. CDR3 DNA: TGTGCCAGCCGCTCAAACTCGGGGAATGAGCAGTTCTTC. Its protein product is CASRSNSGNEQFF.